This entry describes one TCR beta chain. This entry comes from a study of cytomegalovirus exposure and HLA in healthy donors. 60 Vbeta and 13 Jbeta primers were used in PCR. The method was immunoSEQ multiplex PCR; TCRdb's version includes in-frame clones alone and lacks a portion of them. The sample contains fewer than 70,000 clones, about 73% of which appear only once. This TCR was recovered from a woman aged 25 to 39 in good health and CMV-seronegative. Material for sequencing was PBMCs.

CDR3: CASSPETTGWAYGYTF. CDR3 sequence (DNA): TGCGCCAGCAGCCCGGAAACGACAGGGTGGGCCTATGGCTACACCTTC. The V and J genes are TRBV4-3 and TRBJ1-2, with 7 positions matching TRBD1. The CDR3 length is 16 residues. Germline V gives CDR1 LGHNA, CDR2 YSLEER. Trimming removed 4 bases from V and 4 bases from J; junction bases left unmatched: 12.